A selection of T cell receptor beta chains follows, all from one sample in a study of blood T cell repertoires in COVID-19. Assay used: immunoSEQ multiplex PCR; TCRdb lists only in-frame clones, some missing. The table records over 120,000 clones, around four fifths of them present only once. The specimen sequenced was peripheral blood. The origin of the receptors is a human donor in a cohort sampled during active COVID-19. Each CDR3 is given with its conserved first and last residue. A D gene is named only where the DNA matches it firmly. Clone size is given for some rows only: seen once, a few or many times, or a class if the clone is expanded.

clone size: NA; J gene: TRBJ2-1; D gene: NA; V gene: TRBV7-3; CDR3 length: 13; CDR3 DNA: TGTGCCAGCAGCCAAGTGGGGGCTAATGAGCAGTTCTTC; CDR3 protein: CASSQVGANEQFF
clone size: once; J gene: TRBJ2-7; D gene: TRBD2; V gene: TRBV7-2; CDR3 length: 14; CDR3 DNA: TGTGCCAGCAGCATTAGCGGGGGTCGCTACGAGCAGTACTTC; CDR3 protein: CASSISGGRYEQYF
clone size: NA; J gene: TRBJ2-1; D gene: TRBD1; V gene: TRBV5-1; CDR3 length: 15; CDR3 DNA: TGCGCCAGCAGCTTGGTTCGGACAGGCAGCGATGAGCAGTTCTTC; CDR3 protein: CASSLVRTGSDEQFF
clone size: NA; J gene: TRBJ2-3; D gene: NA; V gene: TRBV3-1/TRBV3-2; CDR3 length: 14; CDR3 DNA: TGTGCCAGCGTCCACCAGGGGTCCACAGATACGCAGTATTTT; CDR3 protein: CASVHQGSTDTQYF
clone size: once; J gene: TRBJ1-1; D gene: NA; V gene: TRBV7-9; CDR3 length: 14; CDR3 DNA: TGTGCCAGCAGCTTACAGGGAGGTGGTACTGAAGCTTTCTTT; CDR3 protein: CASSLQGGGTEAFF
clone size: once; J gene: TRBJ2-5; D gene: TRBD2; V gene: TRBV18; CDR3 length: 14; CDR3 DNA: TGTGCCAGCTCACCACAGGCTAGCGGAGAGACCCAGTACTTC; CDR3 protein: CASSPQASGETQYF
clone size: NA; J gene: TRBJ2-7; D gene: TRBD1; V gene: TRBV7-2; CDR3 length: 16; CDR3 DNA: TGTGCCAGCAGCCCCATCCCGGGACAGGGAGACTACGAGCAGTACTTC; CDR3 protein: CASSPIPGQGDYEQYF
clone size: once; J gene: TRBJ1-3; D gene: NA; V gene: TRBV9; CDR3 length: 14; CDR3 DNA: TGTGCCAGCAGCGTAGAGTCGGCTGGAAACACCATATATTTT; CDR3 protein: CASSVESAGNTIYF
clone size: NA; J gene: TRBJ2-7; D gene: NA; V gene: TRBV11-2; CDR3 length: 15; CDR3 DNA: TGTGCCAGCAGCCCACCCTTAGAGAGATCCTACGAGCAGTACTTC; CDR3 protein: CASSPPLERSYEQYF
clone size: NA; J gene: TRBJ1-1; D gene: NA; V gene: TRBV2; CDR3 length: 14; CDR3 DNA: TGTGCCAGCACCCAGTATGAAGGGGGCACTGAAGCTTTCTTT; CDR3 protein: CASTQYEGGTEAFF
clone size: NA; J gene: TRBJ1-5; D gene: NA; V gene: TRBV19; CDR3 length: 19; CDR3 DNA: TGTGCCAGTAGTCCTCGCTGGCAAGGGGAAACCTATAGCAATCAGCCCCAGCATTTT; CDR3 protein: CASSPRWQGETYSNQPQHF
clone size: NA; J gene: TRBJ2-2; D gene: TRBD2; V gene: TRBV3-1/TRBV3-2; CDR3 length: 20; CDR3 DNA: TGTGCCAGCAGCCCCCTTAGGACTAGCGGGGGGGCCTCGAACACCGGGGAGCTGTTTTTT; CDR3 protein: CASSPLRTSGGASNTGELFF
clone size: NA; J gene: TRBJ2-7; D gene: NA; V gene: TRBV5-6; CDR3 length: 14; CDR3 DNA: TGTGCCAGCAGCTTACGGGGGGCGGGGTACGAGCAGTACTTC; CDR3 protein: CASSLRGAGYEQYF
clone size: once; J gene: TRBJ2-7; D gene: NA; V gene: TRBV5-7; CDR3 length: 14; CDR3 DNA: TGTGCCAGCAGCCCCACGGGACTCCTCTACGAGCAGTACTTC; CDR3 protein: CASSPTGLLYEQYF
clone size: few; J gene: TRBJ1-5; D gene: TRBD1; V gene: TRBV28; CDR3 length: 14; CDR3 DNA: TGTGCCAGCAGCCTACAGGGGTTGCATCAGCCCCAGCATTTT; CDR3 protein: CASSLQGLHQPQHF
clone size: few; J gene: TRBJ1-2; D gene: NA; V gene: TRBV2; CDR3 length: 14; CDR3 DNA: TGTGCCAGCAGCTCAGCGTTCTCCCTCTATGGCTACACCTTC; CDR3 protein: CASSSAFSLYGYTF
clone size: NA; J gene: TRBJ2-5; D gene: NA; V gene: TRBV2; CDR3 length: 14; CDR3 DNA: TGTGCCAGCAGCCCTAATGGACTCGAAGAGACCCAGTACTTC; CDR3 protein: CASSPNGLEETQYF
clone size: NA; J gene: TRBJ1-1; D gene: NA; V gene: TRBV5-1; CDR3 length: 16; CDR3 DNA: TGCGCCAGCAGCTCCCATGGGGTGGGCAGGGACACTGAAGCTTTCTTT; CDR3 protein: CASSSHGVGRDTEAFF
clone size: NA; J gene: TRBJ2-5; D gene: TRBD2; V gene: TRBV9; CDR3 length: 15; CDR3 DNA: TGTGCCAGCAGCTATTCAGCGGGGGGGCCTCAGACCCAGTACTTC; CDR3 protein: CASSYSAGGPQTQYF
clone size: NA; J gene: TRBJ1-1; D gene: NA; V gene: TRBV27; CDR3 length: 13; CDR3 DNA: TGTGCCACCCGATGGGGGGGCCACACTGAAGCTTTCTTT; CDR3 protein: CATRWGGHTEAFF
clone size: NA; J gene: TRBJ2-5; D gene: TRBD2; V gene: TRBV19; CDR3 length: 17; CDR3 DNA: TGTGCCAGTAGTCTCGGACTAGCGGGCCGGGAAGGGGAGACCCAGTACTTC; CDR3 protein: CASSLGLAGREGETQYF
clone size: NA; J gene: TRBJ1-2; D gene: NA; V gene: TRBV27; CDR3 length: 13; CDR3 DNA: TGTGCCAGCAGTTTAGTCCCGGCGGGCGGCTACACCTTC; CDR3 protein: CASSLVPAGGYTF
clone size: NA; J gene: TRBJ1-2; D gene: NA; V gene: TRBV28; CDR3 length: 14; CDR3 DNA: TGTGCCAGCAGTTCCTCGGGTAGCTTGGAGGGCTACACCTTC; CDR3 protein: CASSSSGSLEGYTF
clone size: NA; J gene: TRBJ2-5; D gene: TRBD2; V gene: TRBV9; CDR3 length: 13; CDR3 DNA: TGTGCCAGCAGCACTCCGGGGGGGGAGACCCAGTACTTC; CDR3 protein: CASSTPGGETQYF
clone size: NA; J gene: TRBJ2-2; D gene: TRBD2; V gene: TRBV4-2; CDR3 length: 16; CDR3 DNA: TGTGCCAGCAGCCAAGTCGCGGGAGGGCCTCCCGGGGAGCTGTTTTTT; CDR3 protein: CASSQVAGGPPGELFF
clone size: NA; J gene: TRBJ1-1; D gene: NA; V gene: TRBV12-3/TRBV12-4; CDR3 length: 12; CDR3 DNA: TGTGCCAGCAGTTTAGGCGGGATTGAAGCTTTCTTT; CDR3 protein: CASSLGGIEAFF
clone size: NA; J gene: TRBJ2-2; D gene: NA; V gene: TRBV6-6; CDR3 length: 13; CDR3 DNA: TGTGCCAGCAGGCTAGATGACACCGGGGAGCTGTTTTTT; CDR3 protein: CASRLDDTGELFF
clone size: NA; J gene: TRBJ2-3; D gene: TRBD2; V gene: TRBV6-4; CDR3 length: 16; CDR3 DNA: TGTGCCAGCAGTGCTTCTAGCGGGGGGAGCACAGATACGCAGTATTTT; CDR3 protein: CASSASSGGSTDTQYF
clone size: NA; J gene: TRBJ1-1; D gene: NA; V gene: TRBV6-4; CDR3 length: 13; CDR3 DNA: TGTGCCAGCAGGGTACAGGAGAACACTGAAGCTTTCTTT; CDR3 protein: CASRVQENTEAFF
clone size: NA; J gene: TRBJ2-7; D gene: NA; V gene: TRBV5-1; CDR3 length: 15; CDR3 DNA: TGCGCCAGCAGCTTGGAGGTCGGCGAGGACTACGAGCAGTACTTC; CDR3 protein: CASSLEVGEDYEQYF
clone size: NA; J gene: TRBJ2-5; D gene: TRBD2; V gene: TRBV30; CDR3 length: 11; CDR3 DNA: TGTGCCTTAGCGGGGGTTGAGACCCAGTACTTC; CDR3 protein: CALAGVETQYF
clone size: NA; J gene: TRBJ2-6; D gene: TRBD1; V gene: TRBV19; CDR3 length: 17; CDR3 DNA: TGTGCCAGTAGCCGACAGGGCAGCCACTCTGGGGCCAACGTCCTGACTTTC; CDR3 protein: CASSRQGSHSGANVLTF
clone size: once; J gene: TRBJ2-1; D gene: TRBD2; V gene: TRBV10-3; CDR3 length: 15; CDR3 DNA: TGTGCCATCAGTGAACTAGCGGGAGCTATGGATGAGCAGTTCTTC; CDR3 protein: CAISELAGAMDEQFF
clone size: NA; J gene: TRBJ1-2; D gene: NA; V gene: TRBV11-2; CDR3 length: 15; CDR3 DNA: TGTGCCAGCAGCCCCAGGACAGCTAGGTTGGATGGCTACACCTTC; CDR3 protein: CASSPRTARLDGYTF
clone size: NA; J gene: TRBJ1-3; D gene: NA; V gene: TRBV27; CDR3 length: 17; CDR3 DNA: TGTGCCAGCAGTCTCTCAGGGATCCCCCTCTCTGGAAACACCATATATTTT; CDR3 protein: CASSLSGIPLSGNTIYF
clone size: NA; J gene: TRBJ2-7; D gene: TRBD1; V gene: TRBV5-5; CDR3 length: 16; CDR3 DNA: TGTGCCAGCAGCATAAATGCCGGGACAGGGGGCTACGAGCAGTACTTC; CDR3 protein: CASSINAGTGGYEQYF
clone size: once; J gene: TRBJ2-2; D gene: NA; V gene: TRBV19; CDR3 length: 14; CDR3 DNA: TGTGCCAGTCTCGCACTACCCAAGACCGGGGAGCTGTTTTTT; CDR3 protein: CASLALPKTGELFF
clone size: NA; J gene: TRBJ1-5; D gene: NA; V gene: TRBV6-2/TRBV6-3; CDR3 length: 13; CDR3 DNA: TGTGCCAGCAGTTACTCGGGAGATCAGCCCCAGCATTTT; CDR3 protein: CASSYSGDQPQHF
clone size: NA; J gene: TRBJ1-5; D gene: NA; V gene: TRBV12-3/TRBV12-4; CDR3 length: 13; CDR3 DNA: TGTGCCAGCAGCACAGGGTTAGGACAGCCCCAGCATTTT; CDR3 protein: CASSTGLGQPQHF
clone size: NA; J gene: TRBJ1-6; D gene: NA; V gene: TRBV6-1; CDR3 length: 16; CDR3 DNA: TGTGCCAGCAGTGAGTACAGGGCCCTAACCAATTCACCCCTCCACTTT; CDR3 protein: CASSEYRALTNSPLHF
clone size: NA; J gene: TRBJ2-2; D gene: TRBD2; V gene: TRBV5-1; CDR3 length: 18; CDR3 DNA: TGCGCCAGCAGCTTGTGGTCTAGCGGGAGGGCAAGGACCGGGGAGCTGTTTTTT; CDR3 protein: CASSLWSSGRARTGELFF
clone size: NA; J gene: TRBJ1-1; D gene: NA; V gene: TRBV19; CDR3 length: 14; CDR3 DNA: TGTGCCAGTAGTATCAAGCGGGACACCGGTGAAGCTTTCTTT; CDR3 protein: CASSIKRDTGEAFF
clone size: NA; J gene: TRBJ2-7; D gene: NA; V gene: TRBV9; CDR3 length: 15; CDR3 DNA: TGTGCCAGCAGCGGGAGGAGGGGGACAGAGGACGAGCAGTACTTC; CDR3 protein: CASSGRRGTEDEQYF
clone size: NA; J gene: TRBJ1-1; D gene: NA; V gene: TRBV2; CDR3 length: 16; CDR3 DNA: TGTGCCAGCAGTCCCGGAGAACTCGGGTGGAACACTGAAGCTTTCTTT; CDR3 protein: CASSPGELGWNTEAFF
clone size: once; J gene: TRBJ1-5; D gene: NA; V gene: TRBV15; CDR3 length: 13; CDR3 DNA: TGTGCCACCAGCAGAGACAGGGGTCAGCCCCAGCATTTT; CDR3 protein: CATSRDRGQPQHF